The clone carrying this T cell receptor (beta chain) was detected a few times. V lost 5 bases, J lost 3 bases, and 10 bases lay in between. CDR1 SEHNR and CDR2 FQNEAQ come from the germline V gene (reference sequence). The CDR3 spans 13 residues. The data originate from a study of blood T cells in healthy people across ages. Study context: Template switching picked up about one barcoded beta molecule for each two T cells.

A sample-barcoded 5' primer and a J-beta primer mix were used in a second PCR of about 7 to 12 cycles. Samples each returned at least 3 million CDR3-containing paired-end reads. TCRdb re-analysed the 5' RACE reads in MiXCR, keeping a single row per CDR3 protein. In the table there are under 1,100,000 distinct CDR3 sequences, 20% to 25% of which are singletons. The data also belong to a second study, concerning T cells of mothers and their children. From that report: Thymic selection molds TCR recombination output in much the same way for related pairs as for unrelated pairs.

The chain has TRBV7-9 and TRBJ1-1; no reliable D call. The specimen was blood. The origin of this receptor is a girl aged 2 to 9 in good health. This CDR3 reads CASSPLSHTEAFF. The CDR3 nucleotides read TGTGCCAGCAGCCCTTTGTCCCACACTGAAGCTTTCTTT.